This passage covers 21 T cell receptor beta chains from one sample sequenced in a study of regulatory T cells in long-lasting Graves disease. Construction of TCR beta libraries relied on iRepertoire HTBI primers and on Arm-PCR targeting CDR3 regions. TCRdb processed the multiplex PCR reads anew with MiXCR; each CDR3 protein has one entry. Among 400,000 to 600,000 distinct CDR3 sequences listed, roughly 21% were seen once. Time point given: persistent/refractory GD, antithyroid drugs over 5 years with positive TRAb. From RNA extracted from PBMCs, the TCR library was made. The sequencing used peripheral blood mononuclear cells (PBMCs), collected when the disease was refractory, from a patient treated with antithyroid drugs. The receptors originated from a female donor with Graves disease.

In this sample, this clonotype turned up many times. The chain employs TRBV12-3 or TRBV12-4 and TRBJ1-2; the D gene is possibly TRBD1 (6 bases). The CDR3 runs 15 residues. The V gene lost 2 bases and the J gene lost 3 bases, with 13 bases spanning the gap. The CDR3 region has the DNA TGTGCCAGCAGTTTAATAACTACAGGGCACTATGGCTACACCTTC. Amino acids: CASSLITTGHYGYTF.

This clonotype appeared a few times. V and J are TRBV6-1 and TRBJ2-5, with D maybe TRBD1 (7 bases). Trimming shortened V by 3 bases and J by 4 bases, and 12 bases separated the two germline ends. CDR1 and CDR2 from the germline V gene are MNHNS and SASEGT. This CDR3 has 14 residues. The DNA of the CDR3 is TGTGCCAGCAGTGATGCTCAGGGGGGAGAGACCCAGTACTTC. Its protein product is CASSDAQGGETQYF.

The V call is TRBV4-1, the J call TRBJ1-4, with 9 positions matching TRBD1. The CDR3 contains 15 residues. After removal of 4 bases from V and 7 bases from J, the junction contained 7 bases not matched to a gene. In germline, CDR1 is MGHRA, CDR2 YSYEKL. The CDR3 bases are TGCGCCAGCAGCCGCGGCCGACAGGGGGGTGAAAAACTGTTTTTT. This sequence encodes CASSRGRQGGEKLFF.

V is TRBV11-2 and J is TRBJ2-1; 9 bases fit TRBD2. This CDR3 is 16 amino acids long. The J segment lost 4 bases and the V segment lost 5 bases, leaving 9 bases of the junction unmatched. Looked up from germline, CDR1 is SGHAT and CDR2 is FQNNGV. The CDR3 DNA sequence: TGTGCCAGCAGCCTGTTAGCGGGGGATTATTACAATGAGCAGTTCTTC. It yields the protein CASSLLAGDYYNEQFF.

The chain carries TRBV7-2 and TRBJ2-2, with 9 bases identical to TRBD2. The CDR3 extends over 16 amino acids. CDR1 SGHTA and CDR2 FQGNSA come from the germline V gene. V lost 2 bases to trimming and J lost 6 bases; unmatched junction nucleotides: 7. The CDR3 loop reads CASSLNAGGLPGELFF. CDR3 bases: TGTGCCAGCAGCTTAAATGCGGGAGGGCTGCCCGGGGAGCTGTTTTTT.

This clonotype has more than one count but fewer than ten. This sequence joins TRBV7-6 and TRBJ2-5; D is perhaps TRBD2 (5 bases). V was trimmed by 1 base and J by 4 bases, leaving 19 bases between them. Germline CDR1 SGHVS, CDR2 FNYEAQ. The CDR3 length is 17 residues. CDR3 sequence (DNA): TGTGCCAGCAGCTTAGGGCTTGGCACGGGGTGGAGAGAGACCCAGTACTTC. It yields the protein CASSLGLGTGWRETQYF.

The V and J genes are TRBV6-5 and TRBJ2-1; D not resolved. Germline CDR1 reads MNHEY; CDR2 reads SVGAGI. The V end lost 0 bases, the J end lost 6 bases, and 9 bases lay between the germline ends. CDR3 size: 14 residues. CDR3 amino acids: CASSYSRVGNEQFF. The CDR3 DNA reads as TGTGCCAGCAGTTACTCCCGGGTGGGCAATGAGCAGTTCTTC.

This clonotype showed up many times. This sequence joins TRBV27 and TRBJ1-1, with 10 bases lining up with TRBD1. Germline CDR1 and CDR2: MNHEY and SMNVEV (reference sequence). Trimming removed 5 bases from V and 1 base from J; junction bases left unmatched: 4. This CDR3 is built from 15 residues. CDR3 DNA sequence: TGTGCCAGCAGTCCGTGGACAGGGGGGAACACTGAAGCTTTCTTT. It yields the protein CASSPWTGGNTEAFF.

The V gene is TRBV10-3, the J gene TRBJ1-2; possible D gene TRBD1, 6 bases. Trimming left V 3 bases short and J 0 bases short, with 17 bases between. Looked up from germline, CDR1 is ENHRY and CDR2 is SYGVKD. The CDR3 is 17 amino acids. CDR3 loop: CAISDSGPGEANYGYTF. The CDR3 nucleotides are TGTGCCATCAGTGATTCCGGGCCAGGGGAAGCTAACTATGGCTACACCTTC.

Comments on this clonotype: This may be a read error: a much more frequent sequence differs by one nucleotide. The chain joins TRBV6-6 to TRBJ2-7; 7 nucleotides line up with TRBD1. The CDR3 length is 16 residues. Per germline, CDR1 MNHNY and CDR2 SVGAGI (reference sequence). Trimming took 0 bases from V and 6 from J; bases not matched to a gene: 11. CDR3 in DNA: TGTGCCAGCAGTTACTCGACAGGACAGGACGGCTGCGAGCAGTACTTC. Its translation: CASSYSTGQDGCEQYF.

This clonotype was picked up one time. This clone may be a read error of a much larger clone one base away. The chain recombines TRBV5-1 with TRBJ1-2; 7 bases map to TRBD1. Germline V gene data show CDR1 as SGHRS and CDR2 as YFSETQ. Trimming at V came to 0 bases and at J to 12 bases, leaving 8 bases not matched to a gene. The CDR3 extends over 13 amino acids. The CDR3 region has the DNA TGCGCCAGCAGCTTGGAGACAGGGAACGGCCACACCTTC. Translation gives CASSLETGNGHTF.

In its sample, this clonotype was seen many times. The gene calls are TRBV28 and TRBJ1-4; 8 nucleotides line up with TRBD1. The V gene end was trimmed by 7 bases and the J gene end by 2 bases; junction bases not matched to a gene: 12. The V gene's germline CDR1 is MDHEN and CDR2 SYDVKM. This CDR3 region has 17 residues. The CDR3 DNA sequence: TGTGCCAGCATCCCGGACAGGGCCTATATCACTAATGAAAAACTGTTTTTT. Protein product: CASIPDRAYITNEKLFF.

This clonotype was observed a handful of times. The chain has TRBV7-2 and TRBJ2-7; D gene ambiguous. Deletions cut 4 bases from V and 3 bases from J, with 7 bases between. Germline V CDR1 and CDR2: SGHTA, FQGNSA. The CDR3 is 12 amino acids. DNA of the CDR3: TGTGCCAGCAGCTCGGGTTACTACGAGCAGTACTTC. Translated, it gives CASSSGYYEQYF.

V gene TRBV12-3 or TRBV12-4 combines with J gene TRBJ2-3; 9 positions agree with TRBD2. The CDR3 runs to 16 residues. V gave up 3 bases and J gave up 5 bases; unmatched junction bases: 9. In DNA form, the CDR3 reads TGTGCCAGCAGTTTGTATGGCGGGAGGGCCGTAGATACGCAGTATTTT. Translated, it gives CASSLYGGRAVDTQYF.

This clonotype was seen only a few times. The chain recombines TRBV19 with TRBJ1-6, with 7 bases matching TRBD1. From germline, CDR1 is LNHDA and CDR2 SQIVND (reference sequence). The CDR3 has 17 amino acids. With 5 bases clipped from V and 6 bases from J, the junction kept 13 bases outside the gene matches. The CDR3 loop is CASSLIGTANFNSPLHF. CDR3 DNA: TGTGCCAGTAGTCTGATCGGGACAGCCAACTTTAATTCACCCCTCCACTTT. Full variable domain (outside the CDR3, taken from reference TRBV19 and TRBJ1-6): DGGITQSPKYLFRKEGQNVTLSCEQNLNHDAMYWYRQDPGQGLRLIYYSQIVNDFQKGDIAEGYSVSREKKESFPLTVTSAQKNPTAFYLCASSLIGTANFNSPLHFGNGTRLTVT.

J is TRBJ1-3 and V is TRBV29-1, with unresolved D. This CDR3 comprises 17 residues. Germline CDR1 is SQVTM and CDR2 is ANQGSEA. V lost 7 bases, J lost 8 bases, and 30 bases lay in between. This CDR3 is CSAYKPSNHPGWDTIYF. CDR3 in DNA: TGCAGCGCGTACAAGCCATCTAACCATCCTGGCTGGGACACCATATATTTT.

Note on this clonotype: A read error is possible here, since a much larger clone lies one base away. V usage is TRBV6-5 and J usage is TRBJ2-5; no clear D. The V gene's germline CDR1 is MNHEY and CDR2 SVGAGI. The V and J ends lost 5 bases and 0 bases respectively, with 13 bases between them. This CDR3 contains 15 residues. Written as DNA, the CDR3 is TGTGCCAGCAGTCTTACCATTGGGAACCAAGAGACCCAGTACTTC. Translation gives CASSLTIGNQETQYF.

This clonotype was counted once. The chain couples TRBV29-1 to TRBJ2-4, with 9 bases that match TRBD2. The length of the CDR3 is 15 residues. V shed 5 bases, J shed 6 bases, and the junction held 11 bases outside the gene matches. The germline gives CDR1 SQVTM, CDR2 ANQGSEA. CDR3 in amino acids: CSVIPGAGGINIQYF. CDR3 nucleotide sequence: TGCAGCGTTATTCCCGGGGCGGGAGGGATAAACATTCAGTACTTC.

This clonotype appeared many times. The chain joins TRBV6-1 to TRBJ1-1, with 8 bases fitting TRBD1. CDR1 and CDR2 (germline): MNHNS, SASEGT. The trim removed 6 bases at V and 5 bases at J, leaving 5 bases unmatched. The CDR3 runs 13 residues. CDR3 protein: CASRYTGGTEAFF. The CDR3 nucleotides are TGTGCCAGCAGATATACAGGGGGGACTGAAGCTTTCTTT.

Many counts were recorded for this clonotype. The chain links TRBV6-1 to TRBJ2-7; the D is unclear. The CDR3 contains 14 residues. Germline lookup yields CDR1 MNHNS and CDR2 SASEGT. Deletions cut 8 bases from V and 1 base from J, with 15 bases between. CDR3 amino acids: CASRDTLNSYEQYF. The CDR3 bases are TGTGCCAGCCGCGATACACTTAATTCCTACGAGCAGTACTTC.

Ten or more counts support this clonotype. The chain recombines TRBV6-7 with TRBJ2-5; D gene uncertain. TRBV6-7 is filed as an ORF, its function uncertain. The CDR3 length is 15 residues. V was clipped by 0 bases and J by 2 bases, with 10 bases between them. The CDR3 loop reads CASSYSFSYQETQYF. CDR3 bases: TGTGCCAGCAGTTACTCGTTTAGCTATCAAGAGACCCAGTACTTC.